The 21 T cell receptor beta chains below were found in one sample sequenced in a study of T cell responses to AZD1222 COVID-19 vaccine. Clones were sequenced by immunoSEQ multiplex PCR, and TCRdb holds only the in-frame ones, with some missing. The sample gives 100,000 to 150,000 clones, about 88% of which show up once; approximately 3.4% is in the top ten. The sample in question was peripheral blood, obtained 28 days after the second AZD1222 dose. These receptor sequences come from an adult who received the AZD1222 COVID-19 vaccine.

The rearrangement uses TRBV9 and TRBJ1-2, with D possibly matching TRBD1 (6 bases). With 2 bases removed from V and 4 bases from J, the gap between germline ends came to 18 bases. The CDR3 runs to 16 residues. CDR1 SGDLS and CDR2 YYNGEE come from the germline V gene. CDR3 amino acids: CASSVDGGPRSYGYTF. CDR3 coding DNA: TGTGCCAGCAGCGTCGATGGGGGGCCACGGTCCTATGGCTACACCTTC.

This sequence joins TRBV7-9 and TRBJ2-1; tentatively, D is TRBD1 (6 bases). V was trimmed by 5 bases and J by 4 bases, leaving 24 bases between them. Germline CDR1 and CDR2: SEHNR and FQNEAQ (reference sequence). The CDR3 length is 18 residues. The CDR3: CASSPLANRDNYYNEQFF. CDR3 sequence (DNA): TGTGCCAGCAGCCCCTTAGCTAACCGGGACAATTATTACAATGAGCAGTTCTTC.

Within the sample, this clone is medium-sized. The chain links TRBV24-1 to TRBJ2-3; no clear D gene. The CDR3 runs to 17 residues. Germline CDR1 KGHDR, CDR2 SFDVKD. V lost 4 bases and J lost 0, with 16 bases in between. The CDR3 DNA is TGTGCCACCAGTGACCCCACCTTGTCCGGTAGCACAGATACGCAGTATTTT. Its translation: CATSDPTLSGSTDTQYF.

The chain recombines TRBV5-1 with TRBJ2-3; D call uncertain. CDR3 length: 15 amino acids. V lost 4 bases to trimming and J lost 1 base, with 13 bases between them. Germline lookup yields CDR1 SGHRS and CDR2 YFSETQ. In DNA, the CDR3 is TGCGCCAGCAGCCCGGCCTGGGTTGGCACAGATACGCAGTATTTT. Translating gives CASSPAWVGTDTQYF. Full variable domain (rest looked up from reference TRBV5-1 and TRBJ2-3): KAGVTQTPRYLIKTRGQQVTLSCSPISGHRSVSWYQQTPGQGLQFLFEYFSETQRNKGNFPGRFSGRQFSNSRSEMNVSTLELGDSALYLCASSPAWVGTDTQYFGPGTRLTVL.

This clone was observed a handful of times. The CDR3: CASSQDLEIRGTQYF. CDR3 coding DNA: TGTGCCAGCAGCCAAGATCTAGAGATCCGCGGTACGCAGTATTTT. The gene calls are TRBV14 and TRBJ2-3; the D is unclear. Germline values: CDR1 SGHDN, CDR2 FVKESK. Trimming pared 0 bases from V and 8 bases from J, leaving 15 bases between. This CDR3 is 15 amino acids long.

The V and J genes are TRBV7-9 and TRBJ1-2; TRBD1 matches at 7 bases. The CDR3 loop spans 16 amino acids. The J segment lost 4 bases and the V segment lost 2 bases, leaving 10 bases of the junction unmatched. Germline assignment: CDR1 SEHNR and CDR2 FQNEAQ (reference sequence). The CDR3 DNA follows: TGTGCCAGCAGCTTACCCCCCAGGACAGGCCTCTATGGCTACACCTTC. It yields the protein CASSLPPRTGLYGYTF.

The V gene is TRBV19, the J gene TRBJ1-1; D remains ambiguous. The germline CDR1 and CDR2 sequences are LNHDA and SQIVND (reference sequence). V lost 1 base and J 4 bases, leaving 4 bases between the germline ends. The CDR3 is made up of 12 amino acids. The CDR3 nucleotides read TGTGCCAGTAGTATAGGGAGCACTGAAGCTTTCTTT. As protein: CASSIGSTEAFF.

The chain uses TRBV19 and TRBJ1-1; D possibly corresponds to TRBD1 (5 bases). CDR3 length equals 13 residues. Germline lookup yields CDR1 LNHDA and CDR2 SQIVND (reference sequence). The ends were cut back, 6 bases at V and 6 bases at J, with 14 bases in the middle. The DNA of the CDR3 is TGTGCCAGTAGATACGGGGGGTCACCTGAAGCTTTCTTT. This codes for CASRYGGSPEAFF.

V gene TRBV9 combines with J gene TRBJ2-2; possibly TRBD1 for D (5 bases). The length of the CDR3 is 15 residues. From germline, CDR1 is SGDLS and CDR2 YYNGEE. V was trimmed by 2 bases and J by 4 bases, leaving 12 bases between them. The CDR3 sequence is CASSVADSVTGELFF. The CDR3 DNA sequence: TGTGCCAGCAGCGTTGCCGACAGCGTCACCGGGGAGCTGTTTTTT.

This clone was counted between two and nine times. The V gene is TRBV7-9, the J gene TRBJ1-2; perhaps TRBD1 as D (5 bases). There are 15 residues in the CDR3. V lost 5 bases, J lost 8 bases, and 21 bases lay in between. Germline loops: CDR1 SEHNR, CDR2 FQNEAQ (reference sequence). The CDR3 nucleotides read TGTGCCAGCAGCGCATACGTGAGGGGCCGGTTGGGCTACACCTTC. Translating it yields CASSAYVRGRLGYTF.

The rearrangement uses TRBV27 and TRBJ1-1; D ambiguous. The CDR3 runs 16 residues. Germline loops: CDR1 MNHEY, CDR2 SMNVEV (reference sequence). V lost 4 bases, J lost 0 bases, and 15 bases lay in between. The CDR3 region has the DNA TGTGCCAGCAGTTCTACCCCCCCACCGCTGAACACTGAAGCTTTCTTT. This codes for CASSSTPPPLNTEAFF.

The chain recombines TRBV27 with TRBJ1-1, with D tentatively TRBD1 (5 bases). Germline CDR1 reads MNHEY; CDR2 reads SMNVEV (reference sequence). The CDR3 loop spans 15 amino acids. With 4 bases removed from V and 2 bases from J, the gap between germline ends came to 14 bases. CDR3 nucleotides: TGTGCCAGCAGTTCCTTCGGGACCGATAACACTGAAGCTTTCTTT. Residues: CASSSFGTDNTEAFF.

The CDR3 sequence: CASSLGVNSPLHF. For the CDR3, the DNA is TGTGCCAGCAGCTTAGGGGTTAACTCACCCCTCCACTTT. J is TRBJ1-6 and V is TRBV13; no reliable D call. The V and J ends lost 0 bases and 10 bases respectively, with 7 bases between them. The CDR3 length is 13 residues. Germline values: CDR1 PRHDT, CDR2 FYEKMQ (reference sequence).

V gene TRBV6-5 combines with J gene TRBJ1-3; D is ambiguous. From germline, CDR1 is MNHEY and CDR2 SVGAGI. V shed 8 bases and J shed 3 bases, with 17 bases lying between them. CDR3 length: 15 amino acids. The CDR3 sequence: CASALGEGLGNTIYF. Here the CDR3 DNA reads TGTGCCAGCGCACTGGGAGAAGGGCTTGGAAACACCATATATTTT.

This rearrangement joins TRBV29-1 to TRBJ2-1, with D unresolved. Germline CDR1 is SQVTM and CDR2 is ANQGSEA. V lost 4 bases and J lost 3, with 4 bases in between. CDR3 length: 11 amino acids. CDR3 nucleotide sequence: TGCAGCGTTGTTGGCTACAATGAGCAGTTCTTC. Amino acids: CSVVGYNEQFF.

The chain is built from TRBV3-1 (or the pseudogene TRBV3-2) and TRBJ1-2; D possibly corresponds to TRBD1 (5 bases). CDR1 LGHDT and CDR2 YNNKEL come from the germline V gene (reference sequence). This CDR3 is 15 amino acids long. Between the trimmed V and J ends, which lost 4 bases and 10 bases, there was a span of 22 bases. The CDR3 nucleotides read TGTGCCAGCAGCCTAACCGGGACCCCTTTGGGCAACTACACCTTC. This codes for CASSLTGTPLGNYTF.

The genes are TRBV6-8 and TRBJ1-2, with 11 bases identical to TRBD1. Germline V gene sequence: CDR1 MNHGY, CDR2 SAAAGT. V gave up 2 bases and J gave up 3 bases; unmatched junction bases: 8. The CDR3 consists of 17 residues. CDR3 amino acids: CASSYVGQGALYYGYTF. CDR3 sequence (DNA): TGTGCCAGCAGTTACGTCGGACAGGGGGCACTTTACTATGGCTACACCTTC.

This chain connects TRBV27 to TRBJ1-5; the D is unclear. This CDR3 has 13 amino acids. Germline assignment: CDR1 MNHEY and CDR2 SMNVEV (reference sequence). Trimming cost V 4 bases and J 2 bases, with 6 bases left between them. DNA for the CDR3: TGTGCCAGCAGTTCGAGGGGCAATCAGCCCCAGCATTTT. This sequence encodes CASSSRGNQPQHF.

The chain has TRBV7-7 and TRBJ1-3; 8 bases align to TRBD1. The CDR3 runs 16 residues. In germline, CDR1 is SSHAT, CDR2 FNYEAQ (reference sequence). Trimming at V came to 5 bases and at J to 0 bases, leaving 6 bases not matched to a gene. CDR3 sequence reads: CASSPGQASSGNTIYF. The CDR3 DNA reads as TGTGCCAGCAGCCCGGGACAGGCCAGCTCTGGAAACACCATATATTTT.

The chain combines TRBV6-5 with TRBJ2-3; 10 bases are a match to TRBD2. The CDR3 totals 14 residues. Unmatched junction bases numbered 1, after V lost 4 bases and J lost 3 bases. The germline V gene encodes CDR1 MNHEY and CDR2 SVGAGI. CDR3 in DNA: TGTGCCAGCAGTTCAGCGGGGGGGACAGATACGCAGTATTTT. Translated, it gives CASSSAGGTDTQYF.

The CDR3 protein is CASSLAGDGGYTF. As DNA, the CDR3 is TGTGCCAGCAGCTTGGCAGGGGATGGCGGCTACACCTTC. V is TRBV5-6 and J is TRBJ1-2, with TRBD1 as a possible D gene (6 bases). V was shortened by 0 bases and J by 8 bases, with 11 bases between the two germline ends. The CDR3 consists of 13 residues. Germline-derived CDR1 and CDR2 are SGHDT and YYEEEE.